This T cell receptor (beta chain) was recorded in a study of blood T cell repertoires in COVID-19. Overall study context: Specimens from acute and convalescent COVID-19 originated in the United States, Italy and Spain.

The V gene's germline CDR1 is MNHEY and CDR2 SVGAGI. The junction had 2 bases not matched to a gene; V was cut back by 7 bases and J by 2 bases. This CDR3 has 13 amino acids. As originally analysed: Estimates of nucleated cell counts were drawn from the amplification of reference gene primers. Some clones are missing from TCRdb's copy, which holds only in-frame ones; the method was immunoSEQ multiplex PCR. D and trimming were read from the DNA, whereas the V and J calls and clone size are those reported in that table. The sample carries about 240,000 clones, around four fifths recorded once. This clone was observed a handful of times.

V gene TRBV6-5 combines with J gene TRBJ2-3; 8 positions agree with TRBD1. Sequencing was carried out using peripheral blood. The TCR was taken from a woman aged 60 to 75 with active or convalescent COVID-19. CDR3 residues: CASKQGVTDTQYF. CDR3 bases: TGTGCCAGCAAACAGGGGGTCACAGATACGCAGTATTTT.